Included here is one TCR beta chain sequence, with context. Expressed TCRB transcripts were sequenced because the entire RNA isolate underwent reverse transcription. Sequenced by immunoSEQ multiplex PCR; TCRdb stores in-frame clones only, minus some. This sample has around 430,000 clones, with approximately 30% found just once. The record originates from a study of beta chain features in type 1 diabetes. V shed 1 base and J shed 6 bases, with 11 bases lying between them. CDR3 length: 14 amino acids. CDR1 and CDR2 from the germline V gene are SGHRS and YFSETQ. This sequence originates from a man aged 18 to 30 in good health. What was sequenced was naive CD4+ T cells from blood. The rearrangement joins TRBV5-1 to TRBJ1-5; D not certain. The CDR3 sequence is CASSLIEGGQPQHF. CDR3 bases: TGCGCCAGCAGCTTGATAGAGGGTGGTCAGCCCCAGCATTTT.